Included here is one T cell receptor (beta chain) sequence, with context. Participant ages covered about 18 to 95 years across about 22 US areas. The data were taken from a study of blood T cell repertoires in COVID-19. The J segment lost 4 bases and the V segment lost 5 bases, leaving 7 bases of the junction unmatched. The CDR3 loop spans 15 amino acids. The germline V gene has CDR1 SEHNR and CDR2 FQNEAQ (reference sequence). In the original workflow: Nucleated cell number was recorded as an estimate derived from reference gene primer amplification. Generated by immunoSEQ multiplex PCR, the TCRdb table keeps only in-frame clones and is missing some. V and J calls and clone size are those listed in that table; D and trimming were worked out from the DNA. The sample holds 250,000 to 300,000 clones, roughly 90% seen once.

The V gene is TRBV7-9, the J gene TRBJ1-4, with TRBD1 matching over 7 bases. This TCR derives from a woman aged 40-49 years who had recovered from COVID-19. The sample comprised PBMCs or T cells enriched from blood (not recorded which). The CDR3 DNA follows: TGTGCCAGCAGCCGACTGACAGGGTATAATGAAAAACTGTTTTTT. It is translated as CASSRLTGYNEKLFF.